A single sample gave rise to the 20 T cell receptor beta chains below, sequenced in a study of cytomegalovirus exposure and HLA in healthy donors. Profiled with immunoSEQ multiplex PCR; TCRdb holds only in-frame clones, not every one. The sample shows more than 140,000 clones, roughly 91% of them seen only once. The sequencing input was PBMCs. The receptors were sampled from a woman in her late teens or twenties in good health and CMV-seropositive.

This clone has a single count. This chain links TRBV6-5 with TRBJ1-2, with D possibly being TRBD1 (6 bases). This CDR3 spans 12 amino acids. Germline CDR1 reads MNHEY; CDR2 reads SVGAGI. V lost 0 bases to trimming and J lost 13 bases, with 12 bases between them. The CDR3 sequence: CASSYSARGPTF. The CDR3 DNA is TGTGCCAGCAGTTACTCGGCCAGGGGACCCACCTTC.

CDR3 in DNA: TGTGCCAGCAGCGGGGGGGCTAGCGGGAACTACGAGCAGTACTTC. Amino acids: CASSGGASGNYEQYF. This rearrangement joins TRBV5-6 to TRBJ2-7; the match to TRBD2 covers 9 bases. CDR1 SGHDT and CDR2 YYEEEE come from the germline V gene. V was pared by 4 bases and J by 3 bases, with 8 bases of the junction left unmatched. The CDR3 loop spans 15 amino acids. Together with reference TRBV5-6 and TRBJ2-7, the CDR3 gives the full variable domain: DAGVTQSPTHLIKTRGQQVTLRCSPKSGHDTVSWYQQALGQGPQFIFQYYEEEERQRGNFPDRFSGHQFPNYSSELNVNALLLGDSALYLCASSGGASGNYEQYFGPGTRLTVT.

The chain links TRBV2 to TRBJ2-7; TRBD2 might be the D (5 bases). The CDR3 is made up of 12 amino acids. Trimming shortened V by 2 bases and J by 9 bases, and 11 bases separated the two germline ends. In germline, CDR1 is SNHLY, CDR2 FYNNEI. The DNA for the CDR3 is TGTGCCAGCAGTGAAATCCGGGAAGGGCAGTACTTC. As protein: CASSEIREGQYF.

The chain uses TRBV6-5 and TRBJ2-2, with TRBD2 matching 11 bases. In germline, CDR1 is MNHEY, CDR2 SVGAGI. The CDR3 totals 16 residues. J lost 2 bases, V lost 4 bases, and 3 bases had no gene match. In DNA form, the CDR3 reads TGTGCCAGCAGTTCTCTAGCGGGAGGTAACACCGGGGAGCTGTTTTTT. Translation: CASSSLAGGNTGELFF.

This clone was counted only a few times. The chain has TRBV29-1 and TRBJ1-2, with D uncertain. The ends were cut back, 3 bases at V and 9 bases at J, with 14 bases in the middle. CDR1 is SQVTM and CDR2 is ANQGSEA in the germline V gene. CDR3 length: 12 residues. The CDR3 nucleotides read TGCAGCGTTGACGAGGAGCCGGGTCGCTACACCTTC. This encodes CSVDEEPGRYTF.

The chain joins TRBV11-2 to TRBJ2-7; 9 bases fit TRBD1. J was trimmed by 2 bases and V by 1 base; bases with no gene match: 3. This CDR3 is built from 15 residues. Looked up from germline, CDR1 is SGHAT and CDR2 is FQNNGV. The CDR3 bases are TGTGCCAGCAGCTTAGTTGGGACAGGGCCCTACGAGCAGTACTTC. Translated: CASSLVGTGPYEQYF.

The chain's CDR3 is CASSITSGRFNEQFF. CDR3 bases: TGTGCCAGTAGTATAACTAGCGGGAGGTTCAATGAGCAGTTCTTC. This rearrangement joins TRBV19 to TRBJ2-1, with 12 nucleotides matching TRBD2. The germline V gene encodes CDR1 LNHDA and CDR2 SQIVND (reference sequence). V was clipped by 2 bases and J by 6 bases; unmatched bases: 2. The CDR3 runs 15 residues.

The chain combines TRBV5-6 with TRBJ2-7, with TRBD2 matching over 11 bases. This CDR3 spans 19 amino acids. Germline CDR1 and CDR2: SGHDT and YYEEEE. Losses at the gene ends were 0 bases for V and 7 bases for J; bases not matched to a gene: 18. CDR3 in amino acids: CASSLARGLADTRGHEQYF. In DNA, the CDR3 is TGTGCCAGCAGCTTGGCCAGGGGACTAGCGGATACCAGAGGGCATGAGCAGTACTTC.

The chain joins TRBV6-5 to TRBJ1-1, with no clear D. In germline, CDR1 is MNHEY, CDR2 SVGAGI. The V end lost 2 bases, the J end lost 4 bases, and 11 bases lay between the germline ends. This CDR3 is 14 amino acids long. CDR3 residues: CASSYGIGSTEAFF. The CDR3 coding sequence is TGTGCCAGCAGTTACGGGATTGGGAGCACTGAAGCTTTCTTT.

This chain links TRBV9 with TRBJ1-2, with D perhaps TRBD1 (6 bases). CDR1 and CDR2 from the germline V gene are SGDLS and YYNGEE. Trimming left V 0 bases short and J 2 bases short, with 8 bases between. The CDR3 runs 14 residues. In DNA form, the CDR3 reads TGTGCCAGCAGCGTAGCTGACAGGAACTATGGCTACACCTTC. Translated, it gives CASSVADRNYGYTF. Based on the CDR3 plus reference TRBV9 and TRBJ1-2, the full variable domain is DSGVTQTPKHLITATGQRVTLRCSPRSGDLSVYWYQQSLDQGLQFLIQYYNGEERAKGNILERFSAQQFPDLHSELNLSSLELGDSALYFCASSVADRNYGYTFGSGTRLTVV.

Only a few counts were recorded for this clone. This chain joins TRBV6-5 and TRBJ1-1; TRBD1 might be the D (5 bases). Per the germline V gene, CDR1 is MNHEY and CDR2 is SVGAGI. The ends were cut back, 1 base at V and 3 bases at J, with 12 bases in the middle. The CDR3 covers 15 residues. The CDR3 here is CASSYYARGDTEAFF. CDR3 coding DNA: TGTGCCAGCAGTTACTATGCACGGGGGGACACTGAAGCTTTCTTT.

The chain recombines TRBV5-1 with TRBJ1-1; TRBD1 might be the D (6 bases). This CDR3 spans 14 amino acids. The germline V gene encodes CDR1 SGHRS and CDR2 YFSETQ. The V end lost 3 bases, the J end lost 0 bases, and 9 bases lay between the germline ends. The CDR3 protein is CASSSGVMNTEAFF. As DNA, the CDR3 is TGCGCCAGCAGCTCAGGGGTGATGAACACTGAAGCTTTCTTT.

This rearrangement joins TRBV6-1 to TRBJ2-1; 7 bases agree with TRBD2. Trimming removed 8 bases from V and 6 bases from J; junction bases left unmatched: 10. Germline V CDR1 and CDR2: MNHNS, SASEGT. The CDR3 loop spans 14 amino acids. CDR3 in amino acids: CASRTAGVGNEQFF. The CDR3 DNA follows: TGTGCCAGCCGAACCGCGGGAGTCGGCAATGAGCAGTTCTTC.

The rearrangement uses TRBV5-6 and TRBJ2-7; a possible D gene is TRBD1 (6 bases). The CDR3 contains 13 residues. Germline CDR1 SGHDT, CDR2 YYEEEE. V was shortened by 4 bases and J by 6 bases, with 14 bases between the two germline ends. The CDR3 is CASSPGALGEQYF. The CDR3 DNA is TGTGCCAGCAGCCCAGGGGCCCTCGGCGAGCAGTACTTC.

The V and J genes are TRBV7-2 and TRBJ1-2; 7 positions agree with TRBD1. Germline CDR1 SGHTA, CDR2 FQGNSA. The CDR3 is made up of 16 amino acids. V was clipped by 2 bases and J by 1 base; unmatched bases: 7. The CDR3 DNA reads TGTGCCAGCAGCTTAAAAACAGGGGTCTTTAACTATGGCTACACCTTC. It specifies CASSLKTGVFNYGYTF.

This clone was seen a few times. The sample has other DNA sequences that encode this CDR3 too. The gene calls are TRBV30 and TRBJ1-1, with a possible D match to TRBD1 (6 bases). Germline CDR1 is GTSNPN and CDR2 is SVGIG (reference sequence). Trimming stripped 1 base from V and 0 bases from J, with 9 bases between. This CDR3 spans 14 amino acids. The DNA for the CDR3 is TGTGCCTGGAGTGGGGGACAACTGAACACTGAAGCTTTCTTT. Amino acids: CAWSGGQLNTEAFF.

The chain employs TRBV2 and TRBJ2-6, with 10 bases aligning to TRBD1. The junction had 7 bases not matched to a gene; V was cut back by 8 bases and J by 0 bases. This CDR3 is 17 amino acids long. Germline assignment: CDR1 SNHLY and CDR2 FYNNEI. CDR3 sequence (DNA): TGTGCCAGCTTCCGGGACAGGGGACCCTCTGGGGCCAACGTCCTGACTTTC. This gives the protein CASFRDRGPSGANVLTF.

The J gene is TRBJ2-1, the V gene TRBV20-1; D gene unclear. The CDR3 consists of 11 residues. Germline V lookup: CDR1 DFQATT, CDR2 SNEGSKA (reference sequence). V was shortened by 6 bases and J by 10 bases, with 13 bases between the two germline ends. The CDR3 bases are TGCAGTGCCCATATAAGACTCGAGCAGTTCTTC. Protein product: CSAHIRLEQFF.

The chain combines TRBV5-1 with TRBJ2-3; perhaps TRBD1 as D (5 bases). This CDR3 has 14 amino acids. Germline V gene sequence: CDR1 SGHRS, CDR2 YFSETQ. Trimming took off 2 bases at V and 1 base at J, with 8 bases between the two ends. CDR3 nucleotide sequence: TGCGCCAGCAGCTTACGACAGCGCACAGATACGCAGTATTTT. Amino acids: CASSLRQRTDTQYF. Full variable domain (rest looked up from reference TRBV5-1 and TRBJ2-3): KAGVTQTPRYLIKTRGQQVTLSCSPISGHRSVSWYQQTPGQGLQFLFEYFSETQRNKGNFPGRFSGRQFSNSRSEMNVSTLELGDSALYLCASSLRQRTDTQYFGPGTRLTVL.

The chain uses TRBV5-4 and TRBJ1-1; 7 bases fit TRBD1. In germline, CDR1 is SGHNT, CDR2 YYREEE (reference sequence). The CDR3 runs 13 residues. J lost 9 bases, V lost 4 bases, and 9 bases had no gene match. CDR3 residues: CASSTGEVRKAFF. DNA of the CDR3: TGTGCCAGCAGCACAGGGGAAGTTAGGAAAGCTTTCTTT. Variable domain in full (rest from reference TRBV5-4 and TRBJ1-1): ETGVTQSPTHLIKTRGQQVTLRCSSQSGHNTVSWYQQALGQGPQFIFQYYREEENGRGNFPPRFSGLQFPNYSSELNVNALELDDSALYLCASSTGEVRKAFFGQGTRLTVV.